A selection of T cell receptor beta chains follows, all from one sample in a study of long-term antiretroviral therapy in people with HIV. Libraries were prepared by immunoSEQ multiplex PCR; TCRdb keeps only in-frame clonotypes and omits some of them. The table includes roughly 15,000 clones, 75% to 85% detected once. Here the sequenced sample was unsorted PBMCs, taken 3.1 years after starting antiretroviral therapy. Receptor source: a man between 35 and 55 years old with HIV. CDR3s include the opening cysteine and the closing phenylalanine or tryptophan.

J,length,V,CDR3
TRBJ2-2,16,TRBV6-1,CASSGTSQGGTGELFF
TRBJ1-2,13,TRBV6-1,CASSESSEARGTF
TRBJ1-1,14,TRBV6-6,CATQGFGMNTEAFF
TRBJ1-6,15,TRBV5-5,CASSFSGQGDSPLHF
TRBJ2-5,15,TRBV7-9,CASSGTGRYQETQYF
TRBJ1-2,14,TRBV5-6,CASSLRLPNYGYTF
TRBJ2-7,16,TRBV6-1,CASSAGLRWGSYEQYF
TRBJ2-1,12,TRBV12-5,CASGLTGNGQFF
TRBJ2-7,17,TRBV4-1,CASSQGDLRTVNYEQYF
TRBJ2-7,15,TRBV6-6,CASRQQLAGSYEQYF
TRBJ2-3,15,TRBV7-3,CASSPGTGSTDTQYF
TRBJ2-7,13,TRBV13,CASSLGDSYEQYF
TRBJ1-6,13,TRBV7-3,CASSLQGTSPLHF
TRBJ2-3,14,TRBV27,CASSSRVGADTQYF
TRBJ2-3,17,TRBV6-1,CASSVSGGAIGTDTQYF
TRBJ2-1,18,TRBV5-1,CASSSGLAGDLPYNEQFF
TRBJ1-4,16,TRBV30,CAWSRDSLPLYEKLFF